Reported below is one TCR beta chain. Germline V CDR1 and CDR2: GTSNPN, SVGIG (reference sequence). This CDR3 contains 16 residues. V lost 0 bases to trimming and J lost 0 bases, with 12 bases between them. The record originates from a study of early T cells in non-severe SARS-CoV-2 infection. TCRdb fed the 5' RACE reads into MiXCR, producing one record per CDR3 protein. The data contain over 100,000 distinct CDR3 sequences, approximately 14% of them seen just once; the ten biggest clones take up approximately 6%. V gene TRBV30 combines with J gene TRBJ2-1; D gene uncertain. This receptor was obtained from an adult who was a healthcare worker with PCR-confirmed SARS-CoV-2 infection or an uninfected control (not recorded which). Sequencing was carried out using whole blood. CDR3 in DNA: TGTGCCTGGAGTGTTGGGAAGCCCAGCTCCTACAATGAGCAGTTCTTC. It yields the protein CAWSVGKPSSYNEQFF.